This paragraph covers one T cell receptor (beta chain) sequence. Antigen specificity is unknown. Only in-frame clones appear in the TCRdb table, and some are missing; sequencing was by immunoSEQ multiplex PCR. The sample includes about 130,000 clones, around 90% seen only once; the top ten take about 0.18%. These data originate in a study of graft-versus-host responses after intestinal transplantation. V lost 3 bases to trimming and J lost 3 bases; unmatched junction nucleotides: 2. CDR3 length equals 14 residues. Germline V lookup: CDR1 SGHRS, CDR2 YFSETQ. Study-wide findings and caveats: Recipient marrow held GvH clones, some first seen in ileum or blood. Maximum circulating GvH clone levels tracked with early post-transplant HvG decreases. Graft-donor T cell macrochimerism coincided with high graft-versus-host to host-versus-graft clonal ratios in allografts.

Sample: unstimulated CD4+ T cells sorted from spleen or lymph node cells, taken before intestinal transplant. The V and J genes are TRBV5-1 and TRBJ2-5; 10 bases are a match to TRBD1. The TCR was taken from a human donor who received an intestinal transplant. For the CDR3, the DNA is TGCGCCAGCAGCTGGACAGGGGGAAAAGAGACCCAGTACTTC. As protein: CASSWTGGKETQYF. Full variable domain (outside the CDR3, taken from reference TRBV5-1 and TRBJ2-5): KAGVTQTPRYLIKTRGQQVTLSCSPISGHRSVSWYQQTPGQGLQFLFEYFSETQRNKGNFPGRFSGRQFSNSRSEMNVSTLELGDSALYLCASSWTGGKETQYFGPGTRLLVL.